Detailed here is one T cell receptor (beta chain). As originally analysed: Amplification with reference gene primers provided the estimates of nucleated cell counts. Here immunoSEQ multiplex PCR was the method, and the copy in TCRdb shows in-frame clones only, minus some. V, J and clone size are taken as reported in that table, and D and trimming were inferred from the DNA itself. Found here are under 80,000 clones, roughly 80% of them singletons; the top ten hold roughly 4.8%. The data were obtained in a study of blood T cell repertoires in COVID-19. Study information: The analysed material was cDNA or gDNA that came from T cells, B-cell-depleted T cells, or PBMCs.

The CDR3 contains 14 residues. CDR1 SGHTA and CDR2 FQGNSA come from the germline V gene. V was trimmed by 6 bases and J by 4 bases, leaving 15 bases between them. The sample comprised peripheral blood. The sequence was collected from a woman older than 75 with active or convalescent COVID-19. The rearrangement links TRBV7-2 to TRBJ1-1; a weak D match, TRBD1 (5 bases). The DNA of the CDR3 is TGTGCCAGCAGTTCCTACGGCAGGGTCACTGAAGCTTTCTTT. As protein: CASSSYGRVTEAFF.